In this sample, the clone carrying this T cell receptor beta chain turned up many times. Its specificity is not known. The DNA ends 3 residues before the CDR3 does, and the rest of the CDR3 is filled in from the germline J gene. The data derive from a study of T cell clonality in common variable immunodeficiency. Findings and limits, study-wide: Authors noted CVID clonality's cause needs subpopulation repertoire sequencing. Common variable immunodeficiency TCR beta sequences reportedly had fewer deletions and N-nucleotide insertions. Shared TCRbeta clones were fewer between CVID subjects than controls. Compared with healthy controls, CVID subjects showed increased TCRbeta clonality, mostly in about a third.

The data were produced by immunoSEQ multiplex PCR, yet TCRdb's version contains in-frame clones alone and is incomplete. Sampling found 35,000 or so clones, none seen once. The V end lost 5 bases, the J end lost 7 bases, and 20 bases lay between the germline ends. This CDR3 region has 15 residues. CDR1 and CDR2 from the germline V gene are SEHNR and FQNEAQ (reference sequence). The specimen sequenced was peripheral blood mononuclear cells. The clonotype originates from a person aged 18 to 75 in good health. V and J are TRBV7-9 and TRBJ1-1; no clear D. CDR3 region: CASSPLYGRTIEAFF. The CDR3 DNA, read in part, is TGTGCCAGCAGCCCCCTCTACGGTCGGACTATTGAA.